These T cell receptor beta chains were read from a single sample in a study of molecular identifiers for immune sequencing clone quantification. TCRdb reanalysed the PCR reads using MiXCR and keeps one entry per CDR3 protein. Here the sample spans a few hundred thousand distinct CDR3 sequences, roughly 24% being singletons. Material: naive CD8+ T cells from blood, with Jurkat cell RNA spiked in. The receptors were gathered from a human donor in good health. Some libraries in this study had Jurkat cell RNA spiked in. Each CDR3 is given with its conserved first and last residue. The D gene is left open where the match is weak. Clone size is not always given. Where it is, it says once, few, many or a class for expanded clones.

v_call: TRBV6-5
clone_size: many
j_call: TRBJ2-7
d_call: -
cdr3_aa: CASSYAEQLYEQYF
cdr3_nt: TGTGCCAGCAGTTACGCAGAACAGCTCTACGAGCAGTACTTC

v_call: TRBV6-2/TRBV6-3
clone_size: -
j_call: TRBJ2-7
d_call: -
cdr3_aa: CASSYPRPSRFSYEQYF
cdr3_nt: TGTGCCAGCAGTTACCCCCGACCGAGCCGGTTCTCCTACGAGCAGTACTTC

v_call: TRBV2
clone_size: few
j_call: TRBJ2-3
d_call: TRBD2
cdr3_aa: CASSGERLAGDTDTQYF
cdr3_nt: TGTGCCAGCAGTGGAGAAAGACTAGCGGGGGACACAGATACGCAGTATTTT

v_call: TRBV12-5
clone_size: -
j_call: TRBJ2-5
d_call: -
cdr3_aa: CASGPGRQGTQYF
cdr3_nt: TGTGCTAGTGGTCCAGGGAGGCAAGGGACCCAGTACTTC

v_call: TRBV12-5
clone_size: -
j_call: TRBJ1-2
d_call: -
cdr3_aa: CASGLLGGVEGYTF
cdr3_nt: TGTGCTAGTGGTTTGTTAGGGGGGGTCGAGGGCTACACCTTC

v_call: TRBV27
clone_size: many
j_call: TRBJ2-5
d_call: -
cdr3_aa: CASSLISQETQYF
cdr3_nt: TGTGCCAGCAGTTTAATTAGCCAAGAGACCCAGTACTTC

v_call: TRBV7-9
clone_size: many
j_call: TRBJ2-2
d_call: -
cdr3_aa: CASSYTYTGELFF
cdr3_nt: TGTGCCAGCAGCTATACGTACACCGGGGAGCTGTTTTTT

v_call: TRBV30
clone_size: -
j_call: TRBJ2-3
d_call: -
cdr3_aa: CAWSSETGPPHSSTDTQYF
cdr3_nt: TGTGCCTGGAGCTCAGAGACAGGACCGCCTCATTCTAGCACAGATACGCAGTATTTT

v_call: TRBV7-9
clone_size: -
j_call: TRBJ2-7
d_call: TRBD2
cdr3_aa: CASSSTSGPYEQYF
cdr3_nt: TGTGCCAGCAGTTCCACTAGCGGACCCTACGAGCAGTACTTC

v_call: TRBV19
clone_size: few
j_call: TRBJ2-2
d_call: TRBD2
cdr3_aa: CASSIGAGLNTGELFF
cdr3_nt: TGTGCCAGTAGTATAGGAGCGGGATTGAACACCGGGGAGCTGTTTTTT

v_call: TRBV27
clone_size: few
j_call: TRBJ2-3
d_call: -
cdr3_aa: CASSLVGRTDTQYF
cdr3_nt: TGTGCCAGCAGTTTGGTAGGGCGCACAGATACGCAGTATTTT

v_call: TRBV7-9
clone_size: few
j_call: TRBJ2-1
d_call: -
cdr3_aa: CASTEETGLSSYNEQFF
cdr3_nt: TGTGCCAGCACGGAAGAAACAGGGCTCAGCTCCTACAATGAGCAGTTCTTC

v_call: TRBV19
clone_size: many
j_call: TRBJ2-3
d_call: TRBD1
cdr3_aa: CASSLRDRGVTDTQYF
cdr3_nt: TGTGCCAGTAGTTTACGGGACAGGGGAGTCACAGATACGCAGTATTTT

v_call: TRBV5-4
clone_size: few
j_call: TRBJ1-1
d_call: -
cdr3_aa: CASSFTGFGFTEAFF
cdr3_nt: TGTGCCAGCAGCTTCACAGGGTTCGGTTTCACTGAAGCTTTCTTT

v_call: TRBV19
clone_size: few
j_call: TRBJ2-7
d_call: -
cdr3_aa: CASSAGTVPSYEQYF
cdr3_nt: TGTGCCAGTAGTGCCGGGACCGTCCCTTCCTACGAGCAGTACTTC

v_call: TRBV11-2
clone_size: few
j_call: TRBJ2-7
d_call: TRBD2
cdr3_aa: CASSLDESASGIDEQYF
cdr3_nt: TGTGCCAGCAGCTTAGATGAAAGCGCTAGCGGGATTGACGAGCAGTACTTC

v_call: TRBV12-3/TRBV12-4
clone_size: -
j_call: TRBJ1-1
d_call: -
cdr3_aa: CANSPGPLNTEAFF
cdr3_nt: TGTGCCAACAGTCCCGGGCCGTTGAACACTGAAGCTTTCTTT

v_call: TRBV28
clone_size: -
j_call: TRBJ1-5
d_call: -
cdr3_aa: CASSLRAASNQPQHF
cdr3_nt: TGTGCCAGCAGTTTGAGGGCAGCCAGCAATCAGCCCCAGCATTTT

v_call: TRBV7-9
clone_size: many
j_call: TRBJ2-7
d_call: TRBD1
cdr3_aa: CASSPPSTGGTEQYF
cdr3_nt: TGTGCCAGCAGCCCTCCCTCGACAGGGGGCACCGAGCAGTACTTC

v_call: TRBV7-6
clone_size: -
j_call: TRBJ2-5
d_call: -
cdr3_aa: CASGLSWGARGGGLETRCF
cdr3_nt: TGTGCCAGCGGCTTATCGTGGGGGGCGCGTGGCGGGGGATTGGAGACCCGGTGCTTC

v_call: TRBV6-2/TRBV6-3
clone_size: few
j_call: TRBJ1-4
d_call: -
cdr3_aa: CASSYSGQVDEKLFF
cdr3_nt: TGTGCCAGCAGTTACTCCGGGCAGGTGGATGAAAAACTGTTTTTT

v_call: TRBV14
clone_size: many
j_call: TRBJ2-5
d_call: TRBD1
cdr3_aa: CASSPYRGTETQYF
cdr3_nt: TGTGCCAGCAGCCCATACAGGGGTACCGAGACCCAGTACTTC

v_call: TRBV29-1
clone_size: many
j_call: TRBJ2-3
d_call: -
cdr3_aa: CSVWVFTDTQYF
cdr3_nt: TGCAGCGTTTGGGTCTTCACAGATACGCAGTATTTT

v_call: TRBV12-3/TRBV12-4
clone_size: few
j_call: TRBJ2-5
d_call: -
cdr3_aa: CASSLVHPSIKETQYF
cdr3_nt: TGTGCCAGCAGTTTAGTCCATCCCTCCATCAAAGAGACCCAGTACTTC

v_call: TRBV19
clone_size: -
j_call: TRBJ2-3
d_call: -
cdr3_aa: CASSLGQLRTDTQYF
cdr3_nt: TGTGCCAGTAGTCTCGGCCAGCTCCGGACAGATACGCAGTATTTT

v_call: TRBV27
clone_size: -
j_call: TRBJ2-5
d_call: TRBD1
cdr3_aa: CACSTRQGEETQYF
cdr3_nt: TGTGCCTGCAGTACTCGACAGGGGGAAGAGACCCAGTACTTC